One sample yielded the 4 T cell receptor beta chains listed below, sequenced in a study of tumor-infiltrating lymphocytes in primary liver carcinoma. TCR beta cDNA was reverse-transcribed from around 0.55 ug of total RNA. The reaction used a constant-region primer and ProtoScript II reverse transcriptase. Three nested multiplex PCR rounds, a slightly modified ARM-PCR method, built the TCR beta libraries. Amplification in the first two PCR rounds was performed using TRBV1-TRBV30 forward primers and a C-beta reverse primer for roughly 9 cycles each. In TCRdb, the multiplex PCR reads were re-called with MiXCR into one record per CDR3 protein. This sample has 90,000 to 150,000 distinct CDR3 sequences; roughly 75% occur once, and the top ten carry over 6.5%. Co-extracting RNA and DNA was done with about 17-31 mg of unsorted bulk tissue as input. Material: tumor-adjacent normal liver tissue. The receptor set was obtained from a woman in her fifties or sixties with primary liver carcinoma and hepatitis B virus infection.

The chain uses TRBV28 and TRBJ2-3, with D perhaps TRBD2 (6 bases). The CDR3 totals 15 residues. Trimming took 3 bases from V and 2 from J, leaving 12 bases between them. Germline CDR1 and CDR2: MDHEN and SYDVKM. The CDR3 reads CASSFEGGPTDTQYF. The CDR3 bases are TGTGCCAGCAGTTTCGAGGGAGGACCCACAGATACGCAGTATTTT.

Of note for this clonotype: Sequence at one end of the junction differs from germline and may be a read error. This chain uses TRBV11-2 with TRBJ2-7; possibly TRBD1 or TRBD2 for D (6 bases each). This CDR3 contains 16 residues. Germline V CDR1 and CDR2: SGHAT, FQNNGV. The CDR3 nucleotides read TGTGTCAGCAGCTTAGCGTCGGGGGCAGGAGGTTACGAGCAGTATTTC. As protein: CVSSLASGAGGYEQYF.

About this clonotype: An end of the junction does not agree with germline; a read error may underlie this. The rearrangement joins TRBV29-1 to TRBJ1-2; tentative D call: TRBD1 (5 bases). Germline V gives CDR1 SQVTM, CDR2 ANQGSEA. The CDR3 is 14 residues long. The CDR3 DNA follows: TGTAGCGTTGGGTTGAGGGGCGGATTGGGAGGCTACACCTTC. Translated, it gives CSVGLRGGLGGYTF.

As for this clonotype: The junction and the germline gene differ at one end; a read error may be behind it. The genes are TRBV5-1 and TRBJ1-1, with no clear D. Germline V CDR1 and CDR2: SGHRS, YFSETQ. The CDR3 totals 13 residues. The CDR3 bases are TGCGCCAGCAGCTTGGATAGGGCCACTGGAGCTTCCTTT. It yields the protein CASSLDRATGASF.